This T cell receptor beta chain was identified during a study of graft-versus-host responses after intestinal transplantation. Study-level points and caveats: In recipient marrow, GvH clones were found, and some appeared first in ileum or blood.

In the case of this clone: Its matching antigen is unknown.

Measured with immunoSEQ multiplex PCR; TCRdb has only the in-frame clones, and not every one. This table holds 95,000 to 150,000 clones, just under 95% found once. The sample here was unstimulated CD4+ T cells sorted from spleen or lymph node cells, taken before intestinal transplant. This TCR derives from a human donor who received an intestinal transplant.

The CDR3 DNA sequence: TGCAGCGTTGAACGGGGGCAGTTCTTC. This sequence encodes CSVERGQFF. The rearrangement joins TRBV29-1 to TRBJ2-1; D is possibly TRBD2 (5 bases). The CDR3 is 9 residues long. CDR1 SQVTM and CDR2 ANQGSEA come from the germline V gene. The ends were cut back, 2 bases at V and 12 bases at J, with 5 bases in the middle.